The rows below give T cell receptor beta chains drawn from one sample of a study of blood T cells in healthy people across ages. One entry per CDR3 protein results from TCRdb running MiXCR on the 5' RACE reads. The sample lists about 1.4 million distinct CDR3 sequences, roughly 59% occurring once. The sequenced material came from blood. These receptors all come from a man aged 18 to 29 in good health. Each CDR3 is given with its conserved first and last residue. The D gene is left open where the match is weak. Clone size is shown for a subset of rows, as once, few, many or a class of expanded clone.

j_gene: TRBJ2-7
v_gene: TRBV11-2
d_gene: NA
abundance: NA
CDR3aa: CASSLLAGSGNEQYF
CDR3nt: TGTGCCAGCAGCTTACTGGCGGGGAGTGGGAACGAGCAGTACTTC

j_gene: TRBJ2-7
v_gene: TRBV4-3
d_gene: NA
abundance: NA
CDR3aa: CASSQVKGSGYEQYF
CDR3nt: TGCGCCAGCAGCCAAGTCAAAGGTAGTGGGTACGAGCAGTACTTC

j_gene: TRBJ2-7
v_gene: TRBV20-1
d_gene: TRBD1
abundance: NA
CDR3aa: CSARVIGGAYEQYF
CDR3nt: TGCAGTGCTAGAGTTATAGGGGGCGCCTACGAGCAGTACTTC

j_gene: TRBJ2-3
v_gene: TRBV28
d_gene: NA
abundance: NA
CDR3aa: CASTYNRRTQYF
CDR3nt: TGTGCCAGCACCTACAATCGTCGTACGCAGTATTTT

j_gene: TRBJ1-5
v_gene: TRBV19
d_gene: NA
abundance: NA
CDR3aa: CASSMQGRNQPQHF
CDR3nt: TGTGCCAGTAGTATGCAGGGTAGGAATCAGCCCCAGCATTTT

j_gene: TRBJ2-5
v_gene: TRBV4-1
d_gene: NA
abundance: NA
CDR3aa: CASSQDWAGRETQYF
CDR3nt: TGCGCCAGCAGCCAAGATTGGGCAGGGCGGGAGACCCAGTACTTC

j_gene: TRBJ2-1
v_gene: TRBV29-1
d_gene: TRBD2
abundance: NA
CDR3aa: CSVLVAGRKYNEQFF
CDR3nt: TGCAGCGTTCTAGTAGCGGGGAGAAAATACAATGAGCAGTTCTTC

j_gene: TRBJ2-3
v_gene: TRBV6-5
d_gene: NA
abundance: NA
CDR3aa: CASSYSAGNTDTQYF
CDR3nt: TGTGCCAGCAGTTACTCGGCGGGGAACACAGATACGCAGTATTTT

j_gene: TRBJ1-1
v_gene: TRBV5-1
d_gene: NA
abundance: NA
CDR3aa: CASSSGGEAALGAFF
CDR3nt: TGCGCCAGCAGCTCCGGGGGCGAGGCAGCGCTGGGGGCTTTCTTT

j_gene: TRBJ1-2
v_gene: TRBV4-2
d_gene: TRBD1
abundance: few
CDR3aa: CASSQADRGQGYTF
CDR3nt: TGTGCCAGCAGCCAAGCGGACAGGGGGCAAGGCTACACCTTC

j_gene: TRBJ2-3
v_gene: TRBV4-2
d_gene: NA
abundance: NA
CDR3aa: CASSQEITQGLSDTQYF
CDR3nt: TGTGCCAGCAGCCAAGAAATAACGCAGGGCCTTTCAGATACGCAGTATTTT

j_gene: TRBJ2-7
v_gene: TRBV5-1
d_gene: NA
abundance: NA
CDR3aa: CASSWTWDESYEQYF
CDR3nt: TGCGCCAGCAGCTGGACCTGGGACGAATCCTACGAGCAGTACTTC

j_gene: TRBJ2-6
v_gene: TRBV27
d_gene: NA
abundance: NA
CDR3aa: CASSPEVGGANVLTF
CDR3nt: TGTGCCAGCAGTCCGGAGGTAGGCGGGGCCAACGTCCTGACTTTC

j_gene: TRBJ2-7
v_gene: TRBV7-2
d_gene: TRBD1
abundance: few
CDR3aa: CASRMTGLYEQYF
CDR3nt: TGTGCCAGCAGGATGACAGGGCTCTACGAGCAGTACTTC

j_gene: TRBJ1-1
v_gene: TRBV4-1
d_gene: NA
abundance: NA
CDR3aa: CASSQVEAGLNTEAFF
CDR3nt: TGCGCCAGCAGCCAAGTAGAGGCAGGACTAAACACTGAAGCTTTCTTT

j_gene: TRBJ1-1
v_gene: TRBV9
d_gene: NA
abundance: NA
CDR3aa: CASSVEPVGEAFF
CDR3nt: TGTGCCAGCAGCGTGGAGCCGGTGGGCGAAGCTTTCTTT

j_gene: TRBJ2-7
v_gene: TRBV29-1
d_gene: NA
abundance: few
CDR3aa: CSVRDPDTRYEQYF
CDR3nt: TGCAGCGTTAGGGACCCGGACACCCGATACGAGCAGTACTTC

j_gene: TRBJ2-1
v_gene: TRBV6-1
d_gene: NA
abundance: NA
CDR3aa: CASILQVEQFF
CDR3nt: TGTGCCAGCATTCTACAGGTTGAACAGTTCTTC

j_gene: TRBJ2-1
v_gene: TRBV6-2/TRBV6-3
d_gene: TRBD2
abundance: NA
CDR3aa: CASSEFLAGGNEQFF
CDR3nt: TGTGCCAGCAGTGAGTTTCTAGCGGGGGGGAATGAGCAGTTCTTC

j_gene: TRBJ2-4
v_gene: TRBV25-1
d_gene: TRBD2
abundance: few
CDR3aa: CASSGVAGHPLAKNIQYF
CDR3nt: TGTGCCAGCAGTGGGGTAGCGGGACACCCTCTAGCCAAAAACATTCAGTACTTC

j_gene: TRBJ2-1
v_gene: TRBV29-1
d_gene: NA
abundance: NA
CDR3aa: CSVRGGTWGEQFF
CDR3nt: TGCAGCGTTAGGGGGGGGACCTGGGGTGAGCAGTTCTTC

j_gene: TRBJ1-5
v_gene: TRBV6-1
d_gene: TRBD1
abundance: NA
CDR3aa: CASSEEPGGNQPQHF
CDR3nt: TGTGCCAGCAGTGAAGAGCCAGGGGGAAATCAGCCCCAGCATTTT

j_gene: TRBJ2-7
v_gene: TRBV29-1
d_gene: TRBD1
abundance: NA
CDR3aa: CSVELVMGQGGSEQYF
CDR3nt: TGCAGCGTTGAGCTTGTGATGGGACAGGGGGGATCCGAGCAGTACTTC

j_gene: TRBJ2-5
v_gene: TRBV2
d_gene: NA
abundance: NA
CDR3aa: CASKRASSYNEQYF
CDR3nt: TGTGCCAGCAAGCGGGCGAGCTCCTACAATGAGCAGTACTTC

j_gene: TRBJ2-1
v_gene: TRBV12-3/TRBV12-4
d_gene: NA
abundance: NA
CDR3aa: CASSVNYNEQFF
CDR3nt: TGTGCCAGCAGTGTTAATTACAATGAGCAGTTCTTC

j_gene: TRBJ2-7
v_gene: TRBV29-1
d_gene: TRBD2
abundance: NA
CDR3aa: CSFGLVRDEQYF
CDR3nt: TGCAGCTTTGGACTAGTGAGGGACGAGCAGTACTTC

j_gene: TRBJ2-1
v_gene: TRBV12-3/TRBV12-4
d_gene: TRBD2
abundance: few
CDR3aa: CASSPGGRAGVVEQFF
CDR3nt: TGTGCCAGCAGTCCCGGAGGGCGAGCGGGAGTGGTTGAGCAGTTCTTC

j_gene: TRBJ1-2
v_gene: TRBV25-1
d_gene: NA
abundance: few
CDR3aa: CATNSYGYTF
CDR3nt: TGTGCCACAAACAGTTATGGCTACACCTTC

j_gene: TRBJ2-5
v_gene: TRBV7-9
d_gene: TRBD1
abundance: NA
CDR3aa: CASSLYPRGQEETQYF
CDR3nt: TGTGCCAGCAGCTTATATCCCAGGGGGCAAGAAGAGACCCAGTACTTC

j_gene: TRBJ2-7
v_gene: TRBV4-2
d_gene: TRBD1
abundance: NA
CDR3aa: CASRQATGGSYEQYF
CDR3nt: TGTGCCAGCCGCCAAGCGACAGGGGGCTCCTACGAGCAGTACTTC

j_gene: TRBJ2-1
v_gene: TRBV5-1
d_gene: NA
abundance: NA
CDR3aa: CASSPSMRGVFGNEQFF
CDR3nt: TGCGCCAGCAGTCCGAGCATGAGGGGGGTTTTCGGGAATGAGCAGTTCTTC

j_gene: TRBJ2-7
v_gene: TRBV20-1
d_gene: TRBD1
abundance: NA
CDR3aa: CSARTPGTGTGANEQYF
CDR3nt: TGCAGTGCTAGAACACCGGGGACCGGGACAGGGGCAAACGAGCAGTACTTC

j_gene: TRBJ1-3
v_gene: TRBV5-1
d_gene: NA
abundance: NA
CDR3aa: CASSLASGHVGNTIYF
CDR3nt: TGCGCCAGCAGCTTGGCTTCGGGGCATGTGGGAAACACCATATATTTT

j_gene: TRBJ1-2
v_gene: TRBV20-1
d_gene: NA
abundance: few
CDR3aa: CSAPSGYTF
CDR3nt: TGCAGTGCTCCCAGTGGCTACACCTTC